The 28 T cell receptor beta chains below all came from one sample that was sequenced in a study of CD8 T cells in Susac syndrome. Random hexamers served to reverse transcribe roughly 0.5 to 1 ug RNA. TCRdb used MiXCR to reprocess the immunoSEQ multiplex PCR reads, holding one entry per CDR3 protein. Of around 79,000 distinct CDR3 sequences in the sample, less than 95% are singletons; the top ten hold just under 0.4%. Sequencing was performed on CD8+ T cells from PBMCs. Source of these receptors: a human donor with multiple sclerosis.

V and J are TRBV7-9 and TRBJ2-3; 8 bases agree with TRBD1. CDR3 length equals 15 residues. The germline V gene encodes CDR1 SEHNR and CDR2 FQNEAQ (reference sequence). V gave up 6 bases and J gave up 0 bases; unmatched junction bases: 5. CDR3 coding DNA: TGTGCCAGCAGGTTGGACAGGGCTAGCACAGATACGCAGTATTTT. This encodes CASRLDRASTDTQYF.

This chain joins TRBV5-1 and TRBJ1-3, with D possibly being TRBD1 (5 bases). Per the germline V gene, CDR1 is SGHRS and CDR2 is YFSETQ. There are 15 residues in the CDR3. V was trimmed by 4 bases and J by 3 bases, leaving 14 bases between them. CDR3 amino acids: CASSPRGMDGNTIYF. CDR3 in DNA: TGCGCCAGCAGCCCGAGGGGTATGGATGGAAACACCATATATTTT. The full variable domain, in which reference TRBV5-1 and TRBJ1-3 provide the parts outside the CDR3, is KAGVTQTPRYLIKTRGQQVTLSCSPISGHRSVSWYQQTPGQGLQFLFEYFSETQRNKGNFPGRFSGRQFSNSRSEMNVSTLELGDSALYLCASSPRGMDGNTIYFGEGSWLTVV.

The rearrangement uses TRBV19 and TRBJ1-1; 9 nucleotides align to TRBD1. The J segment lost 5 bases and the V segment lost 3 bases, leaving 4 bases of the junction unmatched. CDR3 length: 14 residues. Germline V gives CDR1 LNHDA, CDR2 SQIVND (reference sequence). DNA of the CDR3: TGTGCCAGTAGTATGACAGGGGGTGATACTGAAGCTTTCTTT. It codes for CASSMTGGDTEAFF.

This clonotype showed up just once. The chain carries TRBV6-2 or TRBV6-3 and TRBJ1-5, with a possible D match to TRBD1 (5 bases). The germline V gene has CDR1 MNHEY and CDR2 SVGEGT. The ends were cut back, 5 bases at V and 0 bases at J, with 8 bases in the middle. CDR3 length: 14 amino acids. Written as DNA, the CDR3 is TGTGCCAGCAGTCCCGGGGGTAGCAATCAGCCCCAGCATTTT. Protein: CASSPGGSNQPQHF.

The V call is TRBV4-1, the J call TRBJ1-1, with a possible D match to TRBD1 (5 bases). With 6 bases removed from V and 4 bases from J, the gap between germline ends came to 6 bases. This CDR3 region has 11 residues. CDR1 and CDR2 from the germline V gene are MGHRA and YSYEKL. As DNA, the CDR3 is TGCGCCAGCAGGGGGGTCACTGAAGCTTTCTTT. This translates into CASRGVTEAFF.

V gene TRBV5-7 combines with J gene TRBJ2-1; no clear D gene. TRBV5-7 is identified as an open reading frame with a role that is uncertain. This CDR3 is 14 amino acids long. V lost 0 bases and J lost 5, with 9 bases in between. DNA for the CDR3: TGTGCCAGCAGCTTGGTTGGCTCGAACAATGAGCAGTTCTTC. Protein product: CASSLVGSNNEQFF.

The rearrangement uses TRBV6-2 or TRBV6-3 and TRBJ2-5, with 8 bases matching TRBD2. From germline, CDR1 is MNHEY and CDR2 SVGEGT. This CDR3 contains 15 residues. V lost 6 bases to trimming and J lost 7 bases; unmatched junction nucleotides: 13. This chain's CDR3 is CASSPLAARDGTQYF. The CDR3 bases are TGTGCCAGCAGCCCACTAGCGGCCCGTGACGGGACCCAGTACTTC.

As DNA, the CDR3 is TGTGCCAGCAGCTTATACAGCCCCTACGAGCAGTACTTC. Translating it yields CASSLYSPYEQYF. V usage is TRBV7-2 and J usage is TRBJ2-7; D is ambiguous. Germline CDR1 is SGHTA and CDR2 is FQGNSA. The length of the CDR3 is 13 residues. Trimming cost V 2 bases and J 2 bases, with 7 bases left between them.

This sequence joins TRBV7-9 and TRBJ1-1; D ambiguous. This CDR3 contains 15 residues. V was clipped by 0 bases and J by 1 base, with 9 bases between them. The germline gives CDR1 SEHNR, CDR2 FQNEAQ (reference sequence). CDR3 bases: TGTGCCAGCAGCTTAGCGGTAGGGAAGAACACTGAAGCTTTCTTT. Translating gives CASSLAVGKNTEAFF.

The chain uses TRBV15 and TRBJ2-7; TRBD1 agrees at 10 bases. V was pared by 4 bases and J by 2 bases, with 5 bases of the junction left unmatched. Germline-derived CDR1 and CDR2 are LNHNV and YYDKDF (reference sequence). This CDR3 is built from 15 residues. CDR3 in amino acids: CATSIPGTGAYEQYF. Written as DNA, the CDR3 is TGTGCCACCAGCATACCCGGGACAGGGGCCTACGAGCAGTACTTC.

The sample holds one count of this clonotype. The CDR3 sequence is CSVTEGGYEQYF. CDR3 DNA sequence: TGCAGCGTCACGGAGGGGGGTTACGAGCAGTACTTC. The V and J genes are TRBV29-1 and TRBJ2-7, with D possibly called TRBD1 or TRBD2 (6 bases each). The CDR3 is made up of 12 amino acids. Trimming stripped 6 bases from V and 4 bases from J, with 13 bases between. Germline loops: CDR1 SQVTM, CDR2 ANQGSEA.

This sequence joins TRBV5-1 and TRBJ2-7, with a tentative D call TRBD2 (6 bases). V lost 0 bases to trimming and J lost 6 bases, with 10 bases between them. The CDR3 totals 13 residues. Germline V gene sequence: CDR1 SGHRS, CDR2 YFSETQ. CDR3: CASSLAGGLEQYF. DNA for the CDR3: TGCGCCAGCAGCTTGGCAGGAGGGCTCGAGCAGTACTTC.

J is TRBJ2-7 and V is TRBV27; D is tentatively TRBD1 or TRBD2 (5 bases each). The germline V gene encodes CDR1 MNHEY and CDR2 SMNVEV (reference sequence). V was clipped by 1 base and J by 6 bases, with 28 bases between them. The CDR3 contains 19 residues. In nucleotides, the CDR3 is TGTGCCAGCAGTTTATTTCGGGACCGAACGTCGGTGTCTTACGGCGAGCAGTACTTC. This translates into CASSLFRDRTSVSYGEQYF.

V gene TRBV7-9 combines with J gene TRBJ1-3; D remains ambiguous. The CDR3 length is 16 residues. The V end was cut by 5 bases, the J end by 0 bases, with 14 bases between. The germline CDR1 and CDR2 sequences are SEHNR and FQNEAQ (reference sequence). For the CDR3, the DNA is TGTGCCAGCAGCCCCCGGACCGAGCTCTCTGGAAACACCATATATTTT. This gives the protein CASSPRTELSGNTIYF.

The gene calls are TRBV18 and TRBJ2-1, with 9 positions matching TRBD1. The CDR3 consists of 15 residues. Germline values: CDR1 KGHSH, CDR2 LQKENI. Losses at the gene ends were 6 bases for V and 2 bases for J; bases not matched to a gene: 5. The CDR3 region is CASSLQGAPYNEQFF. As DNA, the CDR3 is TGTGCCAGCTCGCTACAGGGGGCACCCTACAATGAGCAGTTCTTC.

This clonotype appeared once. This chain joins TRBV7-8 and TRBJ2-3; TRBD1 aligns across 10 bases. The CDR3 sequence is 17 residues long. V trimming: 1 base; J trimming: 2 bases; junction bases outside the gene matches: 6. In germline, CDR1 is SGHVS, CDR2 FQNEAQ. CDR3 coding DNA: TGTGCCAGCAGCTTAGAGGGGGGGACAGGGGCCACAGATACGCAGTATTTT. It specifies CASSLEGGTGATDTQYF.

J is TRBJ1-5 and V is TRBV29-1; 8 positions match TRBD1. The CDR3 is made up of 12 amino acids. Germline CDR1 SQVTM, CDR2 ANQGSEA. After removal of 6 bases from V and 4 bases from J, the junction contained 2 bases not matched to a gene. Here the CDR3 DNA reads TGCAGCGTACAGGGGGGTAATCAGCCCCAGCATTTT. Translating it yields CSVQGGNQPQHF.

The V call is TRBV5-1, the J call TRBJ2-1, with D tentatively TRBD2 (6 bases). Deletions cut 0 bases from V and 3 bases from J, with 10 bases between. Germline V gene data show CDR1 as SGHRS and CDR2 as YFSETQ. This CDR3 spans 15 amino acids. The chain's CDR3 is CASSLDSGLYNEQFF. As DNA, the CDR3 is TGCGCCAGCAGCTTGGATAGCGGCCTCTACAATGAGCAGTTCTTC. The full variable domain, in which reference TRBV5-1 and TRBJ2-1 provide the parts outside the CDR3, is KAGVTQTPRYLIKTRGQQVTLSCSPISGHRSVSWYQQTPGQGLQFLFEYFSETQRNKGNFPGRFSGRQFSNSRSEMNVSTLELGDSALYLCASSLDSGLYNEQFFGPGTRLTVL.

This chain joins TRBV29-1 and TRBJ2-7; TRBD2 is a possible D gene (6 bases). Germline CDR1 and CDR2: SQVTM and ANQGSEA. Trimming shortened V by 4 bases and J by 3 bases, and 13 bases separated the two germline ends. CDR3 size: 13 residues. The CDR3 sequence: CSVGKEGFYEQYF. The CDR3 coding sequence is TGCAGCGTTGGGAAGGAGGGTTTCTACGAGCAGTACTTC.

The chain employs TRBV9 and TRBJ2-7, with D tentatively TRBD1 or TRBD2 (5 bases each). The germline V gene has CDR1 SGDLS and CDR2 YYNGEE. Trimming pared 0 bases from V and 6 bases from J, leaving 16 bases between. The CDR3 has 15 amino acids. The CDR3 nucleotides read TGTGCCAGCAGCGTAGATGGCACGGGGCGTCGCGAGCAGTACTTC. Translating gives CASSVDGTGRREQYF.

The rearrangement joins TRBV2 to TRBJ2-2; TRBD2 might be the D (6 bases). Trimming shortened V by 10 bases and J by 1 base, and 13 bases separated the two germline ends. This CDR3 is 14 amino acids long. CDR1 and CDR2 from the germline V gene are SNHLY and FYNNEI. CDR3 sequence reads: CATPGTLNTGELFF. The CDR3 nucleotides read TGTGCCACCCCCGGGACTCTGAACACCGGGGAGCTGTTTTTT.

The rearrangement joins TRBV5-1 to TRBJ1-1, with no clear D. Trimming cost V 0 bases and J 0 bases, with 9 bases left between them. The germline V gene has CDR1 SGHRS and CDR2 YFSETQ. CDR3 length: 15 residues. The CDR3 protein is CASSLAGRMNTEAFF. The CDR3, as DNA: TGCGCCAGCAGCTTGGCAGGCAGAATGAACACTGAAGCTTTCTTT. The full variable domain, rest sourced from reference TRBV5-1 and TRBJ1-1, is KAGVTQTPRYLIKTRGQQVTLSCSPISGHRSVSWYQQTPGQGLQFLFEYFSETQRNKGNFPGRFSGRQFSNSRSEMNVSTLELGDSALYLCASSLAGRMNTEAFFGQGTRLTVV.

This clonotype was seen just once. The chain employs TRBV10-3 and TRBJ2-7; D unresolved. The CDR3 extends over 15 amino acids. The germline gives CDR1 ENHRY, CDR2 SYGVKD. Trimming stripped 4 bases from V and 2 bases from J, with 15 bases between. The CDR3 coding sequence is TGTGCCATCAGTGCTGAGACTTATGGTACCTACGAGCAGTACTTC. It specifies CAISAETYGTYEQYF.

V gene TRBV29-1 combines with J gene TRBJ2-4, with D tentatively TRBD1 (6 bases). The CDR3 is 16 amino acids. The germline gives CDR1 SQVTM, CDR2 ANQGSEA. V lost 4 bases and J lost 0, with 16 bases in between. The CDR3 DNA reads TGCAGCGTTGGGCAGGGGACGGACGAAGCCAAAAACATTCAGTACTTC. Translation gives CSVGQGTDEAKNIQYF.

The chain uses TRBV29-1 and TRBJ2-5; 9 positions match TRBD1. CDR1 SQVTM and CDR2 ANQGSEA come from the germline V gene. V shed 7 bases, J shed 1 base, and the junction held 7 bases outside the gene matches. The CDR3 runs 14 residues. CDR3 loop: CSAADRGLQETQYF. DNA for the CDR3: TGCAGCGCAGCGGACAGGGGACTCCAAGAGACCCAGTACTTC.

The chain links TRBV29-1 to TRBJ2-1; a possible D gene is TRBD2 (6 bases). The CDR3 covers 14 residues. Deletions cut 8 bases from V and 1 base from J, with 15 bases between. Looked up from germline, CDR1 is SQVTM and CDR2 is ANQGSEA. CDR3 in DNA: TGCAGCTCCCAGATGGGGACTTCCTACAATGAGCAGTTCTTC. It codes for CSSQMGTSYNEQFF.

This clonotype was seen a single time. This chain joins TRBV4-1 and TRBJ2-7; TRBD1 is a possible D gene (6 bases). V was shortened by 1 base and J by 2 bases, with 12 bases between the two germline ends. The CDR3 extends over 15 amino acids. Germline CDR1 MGHRA, CDR2 YSYEKL. As DNA, the CDR3 is TGCGCCAGCAGCCAAGTAACAGGGTCTGCCTACGAGCAGTACTTC. It specifies CASSQVTGSAYEQYF.

The V call is TRBV19, the J call TRBJ2-2, with 7 bases lining up with TRBD2. This CDR3 is 13 amino acids long. V lost 5 bases and J lost 5; bases outside the gene matches: 2. Germline-derived CDR1 and CDR2 are LNHDA and SQIVND (reference sequence). CDR3 sequence (DNA): TGTGCCAGTAGTCCTAGCGGAACCGGGGAGCTGTTTTTT. Translation: CASSPSGTGELFF. Complete variable domain (other parts from reference TRBV19 and TRBJ2-2): DGGITQSPKYLFRKEGQNVTLSCEQNLNHDAMYWYRQDPGQGLRLIYYSQIVNDFQKGDIAEGYSVSREKKESFPLTVTSAQKNPTAFYLCASSPSGTGELFFGEGSRLTVL.